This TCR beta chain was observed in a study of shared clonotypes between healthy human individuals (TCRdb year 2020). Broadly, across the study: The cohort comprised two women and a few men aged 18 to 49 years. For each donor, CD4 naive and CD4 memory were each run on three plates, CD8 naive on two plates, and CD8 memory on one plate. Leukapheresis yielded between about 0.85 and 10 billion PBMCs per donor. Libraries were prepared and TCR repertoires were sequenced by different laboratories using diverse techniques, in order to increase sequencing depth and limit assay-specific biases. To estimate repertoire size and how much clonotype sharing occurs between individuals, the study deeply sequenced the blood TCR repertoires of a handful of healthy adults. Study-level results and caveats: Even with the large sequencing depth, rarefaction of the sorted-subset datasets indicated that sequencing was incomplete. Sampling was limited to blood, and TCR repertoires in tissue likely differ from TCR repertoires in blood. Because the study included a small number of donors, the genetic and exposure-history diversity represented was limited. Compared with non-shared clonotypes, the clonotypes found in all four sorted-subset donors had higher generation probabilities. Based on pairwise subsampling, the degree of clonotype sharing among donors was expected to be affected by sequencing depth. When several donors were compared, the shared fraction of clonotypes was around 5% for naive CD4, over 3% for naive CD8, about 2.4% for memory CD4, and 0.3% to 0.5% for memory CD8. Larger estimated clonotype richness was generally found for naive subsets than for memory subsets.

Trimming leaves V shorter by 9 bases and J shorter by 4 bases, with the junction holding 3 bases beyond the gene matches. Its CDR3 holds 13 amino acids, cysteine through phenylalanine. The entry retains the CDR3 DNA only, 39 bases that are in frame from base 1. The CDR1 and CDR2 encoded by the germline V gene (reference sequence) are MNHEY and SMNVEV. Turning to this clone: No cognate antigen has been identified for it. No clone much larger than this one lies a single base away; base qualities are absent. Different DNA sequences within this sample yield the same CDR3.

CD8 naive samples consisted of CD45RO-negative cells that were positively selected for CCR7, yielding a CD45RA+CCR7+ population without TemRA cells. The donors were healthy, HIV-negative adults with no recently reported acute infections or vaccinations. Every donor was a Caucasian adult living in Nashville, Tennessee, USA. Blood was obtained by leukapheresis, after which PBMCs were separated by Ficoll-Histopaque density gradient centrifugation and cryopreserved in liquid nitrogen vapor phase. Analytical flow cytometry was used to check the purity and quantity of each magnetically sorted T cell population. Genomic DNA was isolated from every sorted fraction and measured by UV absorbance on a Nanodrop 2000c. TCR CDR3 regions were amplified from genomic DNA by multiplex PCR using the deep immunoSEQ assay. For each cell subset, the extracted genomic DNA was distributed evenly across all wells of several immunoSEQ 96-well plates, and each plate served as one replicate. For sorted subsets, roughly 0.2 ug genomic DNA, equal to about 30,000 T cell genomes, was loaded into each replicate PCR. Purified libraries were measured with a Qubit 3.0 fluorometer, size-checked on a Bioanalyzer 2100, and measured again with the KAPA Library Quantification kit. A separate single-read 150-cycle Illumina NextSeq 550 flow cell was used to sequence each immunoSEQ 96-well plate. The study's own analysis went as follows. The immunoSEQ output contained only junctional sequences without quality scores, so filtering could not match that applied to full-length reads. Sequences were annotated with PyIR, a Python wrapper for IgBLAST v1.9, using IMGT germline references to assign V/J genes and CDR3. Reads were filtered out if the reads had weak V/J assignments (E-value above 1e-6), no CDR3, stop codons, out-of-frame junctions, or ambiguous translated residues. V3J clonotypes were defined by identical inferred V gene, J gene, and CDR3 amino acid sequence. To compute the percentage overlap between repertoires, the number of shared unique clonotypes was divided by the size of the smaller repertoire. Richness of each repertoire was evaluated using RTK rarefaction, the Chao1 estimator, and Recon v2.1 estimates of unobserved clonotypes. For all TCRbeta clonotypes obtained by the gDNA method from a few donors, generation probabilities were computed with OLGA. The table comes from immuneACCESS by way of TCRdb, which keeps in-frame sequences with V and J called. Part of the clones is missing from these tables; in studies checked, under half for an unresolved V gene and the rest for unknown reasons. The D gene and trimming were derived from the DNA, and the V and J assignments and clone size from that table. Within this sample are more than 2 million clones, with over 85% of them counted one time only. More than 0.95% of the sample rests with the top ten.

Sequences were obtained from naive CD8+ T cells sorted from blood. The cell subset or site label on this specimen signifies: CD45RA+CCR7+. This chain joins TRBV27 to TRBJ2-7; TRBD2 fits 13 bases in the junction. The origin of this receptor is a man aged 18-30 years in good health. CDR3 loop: CASRTSGSYEQYF. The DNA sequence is TGTGCCAGTCGGACTAGCGGGAGTTACGAGCAGTACTTC.